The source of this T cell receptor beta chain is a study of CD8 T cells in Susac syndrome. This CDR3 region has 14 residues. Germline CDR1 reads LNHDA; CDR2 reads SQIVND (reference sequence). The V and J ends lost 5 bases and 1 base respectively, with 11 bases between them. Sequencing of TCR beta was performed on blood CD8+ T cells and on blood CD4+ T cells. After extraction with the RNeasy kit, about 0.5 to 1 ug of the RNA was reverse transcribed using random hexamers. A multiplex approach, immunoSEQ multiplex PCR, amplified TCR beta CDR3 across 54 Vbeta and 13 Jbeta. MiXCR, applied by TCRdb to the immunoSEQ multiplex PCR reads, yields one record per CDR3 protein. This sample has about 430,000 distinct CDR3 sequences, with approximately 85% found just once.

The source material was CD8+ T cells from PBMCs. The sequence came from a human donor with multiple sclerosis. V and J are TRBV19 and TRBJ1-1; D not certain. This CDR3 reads CASSPRIGNTEAFF. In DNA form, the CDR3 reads TGTGCCAGTAGTCCCAGGATAGGGAACACTGAAGCTTTCTTT.